Given below is one TCR beta chain in context. The clone's antigen remains unknown. No base qualities exist here, and no much larger clone lies one base off it. The data belong to a study of vaccination effects on CD4 cells after COVID-19 (dated by TCRdb to 2021 to 2024). Study-wide context: Each participant got two doses of an mRNA SARS-CoV-2 vaccine, either BNT162b2 or mRNA-1273. Cultures from other donors in the study were sequenced with the Oncomine TCR Beta short-read assay on an Illumina iSeq 100. The full study included around nine COVID-19 convalescent patients and several SARS-CoV-2-naive healthy vaccine recipients. SARS-CoV-2 spike-specific CD4+ TCR repertoires from before and after mRNA vaccination were compared in COVID-19 convalescent patients and in infection-naive vaccine recipients.

The ViraFEST assay stimulated PBMC with viral peptide pools and then used TCR sequencing to identify antigen-specific CD4+ T cell clonotypes by expansion. After around 11 days of culture, CD4+ T cells were isolated with the EasySep CD4+ T cell isolation kit. Negative nucleocapsid antibody results before and after vaccination confirmed that the healthy vaccine recipients had no prior SARS-CoV-2 infection. Each well held more than 1.5 million PBMC cultured in IMDM containing approximately 5% human AB serum, roughly 9.6 IU/ml IL-2 and gentamicin, along with 8 to 10 ug/ml peptides. Half of the culture medium was replaced with fresh IL-2-containing medium on days 3 and 7. Each peptide stimulation condition was cultured in triplicate wells unless otherwise noted. PBMC were separated from whole blood using Ficoll-Paque Plus gradient centrifugation and were then either cryopreserved at -140C or used fresh. The overlapping peptide pools covered the spike proteins of SARS-CoV-2 as well as those of the common cold coronaviruses HCoV-NL63, HCoV-OC43 and HCoV-229E. The QIAamp micro DNA kit was used to extract genomic DNA from the cultured CD4+ T cells.

Results and caveats for the whole study, not just this receptor: Both infection-induced and vaccine-induced clones contracted markedly at late post-vaccination timepoints, which is consistent with waning T cell responses. The study was limited by a small number of convalescent patients and lacked early post-infection timepoints. Among healthy vaccine recipients, nearly all vaccine-induced clones were SARS-CoV-2 mono-reactive, and just 1 of 255 was cross-reactive with common cold coronaviruses.

The CDR3, from cysteine to phenylalanine, totals 13 residues. This entry keeps only the CDR3 DNA: 39 bases, framed from base 1. CDR1 and CDR2 are read off the germline V gene (reference sequence) as GTSNPN and SVGIG. A distance of 13 bases separates the germline ends of V and J, which lose 3 bases and 5 bases respectively. The method was the immunoSEQ multiplex PCR assay. DNA from the cultured and isolated CD4+ T cells underwent TCR beta CDR3 sequencing. In the authors' own workflow: Non-productive TCR sequences were removed, reads were trimmed to the CDR3 region, and CDR3s of at least 7 amino acids were retained. The MANAFEST web app was used to identify antigen-specific clonotypes by comparing expansion in peptide wells with expansion in reference cultures. For clones to be considered positive, expansion at FDR<0.05 versus reference and all other wells, an odds ratio above 5, and a frequency above 0.1% in two replicate wells were required. A clonotype was called cross-reactive if it was significantly expanded both in SARS-CoV-2 spike wells and in at least one common cold coronavirus spike condition. Levenshtein distance calculated with the stringdist R package was used to assess CDR3 similarity, and unrooted trees were constructed with ape in R 3.6.1. Entries here come from immuneACCESS through TCRdb and include only in-frame sequences with V and J called. Some clones fail to appear in such tables; in the studies checked, an unresolved V gene covers under half of the shortfall, and the cause of the remainder is unknown. V, J and clone size are those of that table, while D and trimming were read from the DNA. The sample table holds about 34,000 clones, of which about three quarters were seen once. 27% of the sample comes from the top ten.

The sequencing here drew on CD4+ T cells from PBMCs cultured with HCoV-OC43 spike peptides, taken before COVID-19 vaccination. The cell subset or site label of this sample denotes: HCoV-OC43 spike overlapping peptide pool stimulation. The chain was built from TRBV30 and TRBJ1-1; a tentative D match to TRBD1 spans 5 bases. This TCR came from a human donor who received a COVID-19 vaccine. The DNA sequence is TGTGCCTGGAGCCGAGGGGATCTTACTGAAGCTTTCTTT. This encodes CAWSRGDLTEAFF.